The 21 T cell receptor beta chains presented below share a single source sample, sequenced in a study of shared clonotypes between healthy human individuals. Sequencing was performed with immunoSEQ multiplex PCR; in TCRdb, only in-frame clones are kept and a portion is missing. The table lists about 2.3 million clones, less than 95% of them singletons. Material for sequencing was naive CD4+ T cells from PBMCs. Regarding subset: CD45RA+ positively selected. Source of these receptors: a man between 18 and 29 years old in good health. Some clones in this sample may be carry-over from other donors' samples.

The chain combines TRBV27 with TRBJ1-5, with D maybe TRBD1 (5 bases). Trimming shortened V by 4 bases and J by 4 bases, and 14 bases separated the two germline ends. This CDR3 has 15 residues. CDR1 and CDR2 (germline): MNHEY, SMNVEV (reference sequence). The CDR3 region has the DNA TGTGCCAGCAGTTGGGGCCGGGGTTGGAATCAGCCCCAGCATTTT. The encoded protein is CASSWGRGWNQPQHF.

The chain has TRBV28 and TRBJ2-6; D not certain. CDR3 size: 15 residues. The germline V gene has CDR1 MDHEN and CDR2 SYDVKM. Trimming left V 8 bases short and J 0 bases short, with 11 bases between. CDR3 loop: CASGGGSSGANVLTF. Here the CDR3 DNA reads TGTGCCAGCGGCGGCGGCTCCTCTGGGGCCAACGTCCTGACTTTC.

This clone was picked up one time. The gene calls are TRBV4-2 and TRBJ2-5, with TRBD2 identical over 10 bases. Germline loops: CDR1 LGHNA, CDR2 YNFKEQ. This CDR3 has 20 amino acids. Trimming cost V 4 bases and J 7 bases; bases outside gene matches: 24. CDR3 DNA: TGTGCCAGCAGCCCCACGGGACTAGCGCGGATTACGGAAAGTATGGGGACCCAGTACTTC. Its translation is CASSPTGLARITESMGTQYF.

The chain is built from TRBV11-2 and TRBJ1-3; the D gene is possibly TRBD1 (6 bases). CDR1 is SGHAT and CDR2 is FQNNGV in the germline V gene. The CDR3 is 15 amino acids. V gave up 5 bases and J gave up 2 bases, with 13 bases separating them. The CDR3 DNA is TGTGCCAGCAGCCCACTGGGGGGGCCTGGAAACACCATATATTTT. As protein: CASSPLGGPGNTIYF.

This CDR3 is CASSAAGVGALDDEQFF. The CDR3, as DNA: TGTGCCAGCAGTGCGGCGGGAGTAGGTGCGTTGGACGATGAGCAGTTCTTC. The chain employs TRBV25-1 and TRBJ2-1; 7 bases align to TRBD2. CDR1 is MGHDK and CDR2 is SYGVNS in the germline V gene. The CDR3 sequence is 17 residues long. V shed 4 bases, J shed 8 bases, and the junction held 17 bases outside the gene matches.

V usage is TRBV5-4 and J usage is TRBJ1-3; D gene unclear. The CDR3 sequence is 13 residues long. Germline V gene data show CDR1 as SGHNT and CDR2 as YYREEE (reference sequence). V was shortened by 2 bases and J by 4 bases, with 7 bases between the two germline ends. CDR3 DNA: TGTGCCAGCAGCTTCCCTGGCGGAAACACCATATATTTT. This gives the protein CASSFPGGNTIYF.

This rearrangement joins TRBV28 to TRBJ2-7, with D tentatively TRBD1 or TRBD2 (5 bases each). The CDR3 runs to 14 residues. Germline lookup yields CDR1 MDHEN and CDR2 SYDVKM. Trimming stripped 7 bases from V and 2 bases from J, with 15 bases between. The CDR3 sequence: CASTTRDGAYEQYF. The DNA for the CDR3 is TGTGCCAGCACCACCCGGGACGGAGCCTACGAGCAGTACTTC.

The V gene is TRBV5-4, the J gene TRBJ2-2; D may be TRBD2 (6 bases). The CDR3 consists of 17 residues. CDR1 is SGHNT and CDR2 is YYREEE in the germline V gene (reference sequence). The germline V and J ends were trimmed by 1 base and 3 bases, with 16 bases remaining between them. CDR3 DNA sequence: TGTGCCAGCAGCTTGTGGAACGGGGGATCGTACACCGGGGAGCTGTTTTTT. This translates into CASSLWNGGSYTGELFF.

This clone has only one observation. This chain uses TRBV11-3 with TRBJ1-2, with no clear D. V lost 0 bases and J 6 bases, leaving 11 bases between the germline ends. The CDR3 has 14 amino acids. Germline CDR1 SGHNT, CDR2 YENEEA. The CDR3 reads CASSLDLGCHGYTF. Here the CDR3 DNA reads TGTGCCAGCAGCTTAGATTTGGGGTGCCATGGCTACACCTTC.

This sequence joins TRBV6-6 and TRBJ2-7; a possible D gene is TRBD2 (6 bases). V dropped 7 bases and J dropped 3 bases, with 13 bases sitting between them. This CDR3 is built from 13 residues. Per the germline V gene, CDR1 is MNHNY and CDR2 is SVGAGI (reference sequence). This CDR3 is CASTGLTLYEQYF. The CDR3 nucleotides read TGTGCCAGCACTGGACTAACCCTCTACGAGCAGTACTTC.

V gene TRBV21-1 combines with J gene TRBJ2-1; the DNA was not compared with TRBD2, the D call given in the table. TRBV21-1 is termed a pseudogene. This CDR3 has 15 amino acids. The CDR3 sequence is CASSKAGTSCDEQFF. The CDR3 DNA reads TGTGCCAGCAGCAAAGCCGGGACTAGCTGCGATGAGCAGTTCTTC.

The genes are TRBV6-6 and TRBJ2-1; D not certain. Germline V gives CDR1 MNHNY, CDR2 SVGAGI (reference sequence). The CDR3 runs 14 residues. The germline V and J ends were trimmed by 6 bases and 7 bases, with 16 bases remaining between them. The CDR3 protein is CASSSSSMGNEQFF. The CDR3 DNA sequence: TGTGCCAGCAGCTCCTCTTCTATGGGGAATGAGCAGTTCTTC.

This clone is a singleton in its sample. V is TRBV28 and J is TRBJ1-1; D is unresolved. Germline assignment: CDR1 MDHEN and CDR2 SYDVKM. V was clipped by 7 bases and J by 6 bases, with 15 bases between them. The CDR3 runs to 13 residues. This CDR3 is CASTSPGRPEAFF. The DNA for the CDR3 is TGTGCCAGCACTTCTCCGGGTCGGCCTGAAGCTTTCTTT.

This rearrangement joins TRBV7-8 to TRBJ2-1; D not certain. This CDR3 has 16 amino acids. Germline V gene sequence: CDR1 SGHVS, CDR2 FQNEAQ. The V gene lost 1 base and the J gene lost 2 bases, with 12 bases spanning the gap. CDR3 sequence (DNA): TGTGCCAGCAGCTTAGACTATTCTAGTACCTACAATGAGCAGTTCTTC. It translates to CASSLDYSSTYNEQFF.

This clone was seen only once. The V and J genes are TRBV27 and TRBJ1-2; no reliable D call. The V end was cut by 2 bases, the J end by 4 bases, with 11 bases between. In germline, CDR1 is MNHEY, CDR2 SMNVEV (reference sequence). This CDR3 is 14 amino acids long. In DNA, the CDR3 is TGTGCCAGCAGTTTAGCAGCAGGCCTCTATGGCTACACCTTC. Encoded protein: CASSLAAGLYGYTF.

This chain joins TRBV9 and TRBJ2-2, with a possible D match to TRBD1 (5 bases). The V and J ends lost 0 bases and 7 bases respectively, with 13 bases between them. Germline CDR1 and CDR2: SGDLS and YYNGEE. The CDR3 length is 15 residues. Here the CDR3 reads CASSVAQGTGGELFF. The CDR3 DNA is TGTGCCAGCAGCGTAGCTCAGGGTACTGGCGGGGAGCTGTTTTTT.

The gene calls are TRBV5-1 and TRBJ2-5; the match to TRBD1 covers 10 bases. Germline assignment: CDR1 SGHRS and CDR2 YFSETQ. The CDR3 is made up of 15 amino acids. With V trimmed by 4 bases and J by 2 bases, 5 bases remained unmatched. In nucleotides, the CDR3 is TGCGCCAGCAGCACTCGGACAGGGGGACAAGAGACCCAGTACTTC. Amino acid sequence: CASSTRTGGQETQYF.

The chain combines TRBV27 with TRBJ2-7, with TRBD2 identical over 12 bases. The germline CDR1 and CDR2 sequences are MNHEY and SMNVEV (reference sequence). CDR3 length: 14 amino acids. Unmatched junction bases numbered 1, after V lost 5 bases and J lost 2 bases. The CDR3 nucleotides are TGTGCCAGCAGTCGGACTAGCGGGACCTACGAGCAGTACTTC. Protein sequence: CASSRTSGTYEQYF.

This chain links TRBV6-6 with TRBJ2-2; D gene ambiguous. CDR1 MNHNY and CDR2 SVGAGI come from the germline V gene (reference sequence). V was trimmed by 11 bases and J by 2 bases, leaving 9 bases between them. CDR3 size: 12 residues. CDR3 DNA: TGTGCCGCTTCCGGCAACACCGGGGAGCTGTTTTTT. It specifies CAASGNTGELFF.

V is TRBV30 and J is TRBJ2-1; 13 bases agree with TRBD2. Germline CDR1 and CDR2: GTSNPN and SVGIG (reference sequence). This CDR3 region has 14 residues. After removal of 4 bases from V and 6 bases from J, the junction contained 3 bases not matched to a gene. The DNA of the CDR3 is TGTGCCTGGACCAGGACTAGCGGGAGCAATGAGCAGTTCTTC. This codes for CAWTRTSGSNEQFF.

CDR3 sequence: CASSFDRGNNEQFF. DNA of the CDR3: TGCGCCAGCAGCTTTGACAGGGGGAACAATGAGCAGTTCTTC. The chain couples TRBV5-1 to TRBJ2-1; the match to TRBD1 covers 9 bases. The CDR3 has 14 amino acids. CDR1 and CDR2 from the germline V gene are SGHRS and YFSETQ. Trimming cost V 2 bases and J 5 bases; bases outside gene matches: 2.